This T cell receptor (beta chain) was sequenced in a study of cytomegalovirus exposure and HLA in healthy donors (TCRdb year 2017). In the study overall: An earlier analysis of roughly 570 of the donors reported approximately 280 Gb of sequence data and 95 million to 140 million unique TCR beta sequences obtained from about 170 million T cells. In a later analysis, previously published TCR beta repertoires from 600 to 850 donors were re-analyzed and high-resolution HLA genotyping was added so that TCR occurrence patterns could be studied. Of the 398 genotyped donors, 65% to 90% were placed in the genetic ancestry cluster associated with self-reported Caucasian donors. A later genetic analysis took genome-wide SNP genotypes for about 55% of the roughly 670 donors and used that subset as a discovery cohort. The study was designed to test whether signatures of past pathogen exposure could be identified by cataloging public T cell receptors. To decide whether each TCR beta V gene segment behaved as functional or pseudogenic, an earlier analysis of some 540 of the donors relied on high-throughput TCR beta sequencing. A few DR-DQ haplotypes were treated as single units for association and clustering because of strong linkage in the cohort. The later analysis used no new phenotypic data to find candidate immune exposures, relying instead on TCR beta sequences and their occurrence across donors. High-throughput TCR immunosequencing, statistical association of individual TCRs with disease status, and machine learning were combined to predict cytomegalovirus infection status. About 280 gigabases of sequencing data and around 85 million unique TCR sequences made up an early release that covered under 750 HLA-typed donors. All discovery cohort repertoires had been generated on a single sequencing platform. Among 300 to 500 genotyped donors of the cohort, an average of roughly 230,000 unique TCR beta nucleotide sequences was sequenced per donor, of which 15% to 20% were non-productive. Alongside the repertoire data, information on donor age, sex, ethnicity and CMV serostatus was compiled. The study profiled the T cell repertoires of 500 to 800 subjects by immunosequencing and related them to cytomegalovirus serostatus. Besides the first cohort of 550 to 750 subjects, a separate validation cohort made up of 95 to 150 different subjects was used. The number of typed donors differed by locus: about 629-640 for A, B, C, DRB1 and DQB1; some 500 for DQA1; some 610 for DPA1; and approximately 450 for DPB1. HLA typing covered class I and class II loci at four-digit resolution.

CDR1 and CDR2, looked up from the germline V gene (reference sequence), are SGHNT and YYREEE. The CDR3 has 16 amino acids, counting the end cysteine and phenylalanine. Only the CDR3 region is kept as DNA, spanning 48 bases read in frame from base 1. The V end gives up 5 bases and the J end 6 bases, leaving 12 bases in the junction not matched to a gene. Receptors were amplified or captured by the immunoSEQ multiplex PCR assay. For the multiplex PCR, a mixture combining 60 forward primers for TCR Vbeta segments and 13 reverse primers for TCR Jbeta segments was used. The CDR3 region of rearranged TCR beta genes was amplified from genomic DNA with a multiplex PCR assay. Amplified TCR beta libraries were sequenced as 87-base-pair reads on the Illumina HiSeq System. The study's processing was this. A later analysis counted tens of millions of unique TCR beta chains across the 670 or so repertoires, and 10 million to 12 million of these chains were shared by at least two donors. Raw reads were error-corrected and collapsed into unique sequences with a nearest-neighbor algorithm that merged closely related sequences to remove PCR and sequencing errors. CDR3 sequences were aligned to IMGT reference sequences to assign V, D and J gene segments. For a sequence to be retained, a match of at least six nucleotides to both a V gene segment and a J gene segment was required. Rearrangements were called productive when the CDR3 lacked stop codons and stayed in frame with V and J; all others were non-productive. Following IMGT convention, CDR3 was defined as the stretch from the second conserved V-encoded cysteine up to the conserved J-encoded phenylalanine. The earlier analysis of 587 of the donors excluded any sequence lacking an unambiguous match to a single V gene segment. In an earlier analysis of some 590 of the donors, V segments were called functional above 56.7% productive rearrangements and were called segregating when the between-donor standard deviation exceeded 5%. To diagnose cytomegalovirus status from the catalog of TCR beta chain sequences, a statistical classification framework was built. In a later analysis, TCR nucleotide sequences were compared against IMGT/GENE-DB human TR gene sequences so that V and J genes could be assigned. A later analysis assigned CDR3 sequences and most-parsimonious VDJ recombination scenarios with the TCRdist pipeline. In a later analysis, each TCR beta chain was defined by its CDR3 amino acid sequence together with its V-gene family, and reads lacking a unique V-gene family were excluded. In a later analysis, a few hundred highly shared, low-generation-probability nucleotide sequences were removed to address suspected cross-contamination and a sequencing artifact. In a later analysis, a clonal expansion index was calculated for each public chain from normalized within-repertoire ranks of inferred template counts. In a later analysis, generation probabilities were computed with a VDJ recombination model fitted to out-of-frame rearrangements, and the resulting probabilities were checked against IGoR. A later analysis scored TCR-TCR, TCR-HLA and TCR-CMV co-occurrence with hypergeometric tests, applying a repertoire-size bias correction to TCR pairs. In a later analysis, false discovery rates were estimated by permuting HLA or CMV assignments 20 times. In a later analysis, co-occurring TCRs were grouped using DBSCAN, with TCRdist sequence similarity added in when clustering inside HLA-allele-positive subsets. Co-occurrence clustering excluded repertoires with fewer than 30,000 or more than 120,000 public chains, plus five with anomalous nucleotide sharing. In TCRdb, the immuneACCESS table is reduced to in-frame sequences with V and J assigned. These tables do not hold every clone; where another copy was compared, an unresolved V gene accounts for under half, and the others remain unexplained. The V and J calls and the clone size are those of that table, but D and trimming were determined from the DNA. The sample table gives roughly 190,000 clones. The top ten clonotypes cover about 6% of the sample.

Study-wide conclusions, independent of this receptor: Immune exposure information for the cohort was limited to CMV serostatus. When HLA alleles, especially DR and DQ, strongly co-occurred, attributing TCR associations to individual alleles was difficult. In a later analysis, the rate of TCR association differed among HLA loci, with DRB1 alleles having the most associated TCRs and HLA-C alleles having the fewest. A few of the identified cytomegalovirus-associated TCR beta chains were confirmed in vitro to be specific for cytomegalovirus antigens. A cluster of highly shared sequence variants was judged likely to be a technical artifact of the sequencing pipeline. Correlated functional status among segregating V segments might be attributable to linkage disequilibrium, but an unknown experimental factor could not be ruled out. The study listed around 160 TCR beta chains as associated with cytomegalovirus. According to a later analysis, parvovirus B19, influenza, CMV and Epstein-Barr virus appeared linked to several top co-occurrence clusters. A later analysis found that HLA-associated TCR beta chains were more clonally expanded and had lower generation probabilities than equally common non-associated chains. A further reported finding was that TCR beta sequences accurately predicted the HLA-A and HLA-B alleles for most subjects in the first cohort. In a later analysis, most CMV-associated TCR beta chains were found to appear HLA-restricted, with HLA associations seemingly driven largely by CMV exposure. Only TCR beta chains were sequenced in this cohort, and the absence of alpha or paired-chain data limited detectable features. Cytomegalovirus status was reported to be diagnosed by the classifier with high specificity and sensitivity in both the original and validation cohorts. Across donors, most TCR sequences were observed very rarely, whereas some public TCRs were present in many individuals. Because some donors lacked HLA typing at each locus, the association tests relied only on the typed subset. A later analysis associated 16,951 TCR beta sequences with specific HLA alleles at a false discovery rate of 0.05. The authors suggested that the approach could potentially be extended to other disease states and immunological phenotypes. In an earlier analysis of approximately 600 of the donors, most TCR beta V segments were observed in productive rearrangements about 87% or about 30% of the time, broadly matching IMGT annotations. Because counts were too low, roughly 18 rarely observed V segments, including chromosome 9 orphons, were left out of the earlier analysis of 587 of the donors. In a later genetic analysis, a missense DCLRE1C variant was associated with V-gene and J-gene trimming of TCR beta chains, and the association was replicated in an independent cohort. Sequencing depth was assumed to be roughly uniform across donors in the presence/absence analyses, though that assumption may not hold. A later genetic analysis reported fewer N-insertions in productive TCRs among donors in an Asian-associated ancestry cluster than the roughly 720-donor mean. The 87-base-pair reads could not distinguish some IMGT-functional V segments, including TRBV6-2 and TRBV6-3, so those segments were excluded.

Points on this clone: Its antigen remains undetermined.

The cohort consisted of approximately 670 healthy bone marrow donors. Cohort members were all nominally healthy when sampled, although unrecorded immune exposures were likely present. The donor was CMV seronegative and belonged to the group of under 400 seronegative cohort members. Every donor gave a peripheral blood sample, and the peripheral blood mononuclear cells from that sample were used for TCR beta sequencing. The Qiagen DNeasy Blood Extraction Kit was used to extract genomic DNA from the blood cell samples. This clonotype was sampled from a man aged 25 to 45 in good health and CMV-seronegative. Sequencing was carried out using PBMCs. The sequence links TRBV5-4 to TRBJ2-2; TRBD1 fits 8 bases in the junction. The DNA reads as follows: TGTGCCAGCAGATCCGGGACAGGTGGTCCAGCCGGGGAGCTGTTTTTT. It is translated as CASRSGTGGPAGELFF.